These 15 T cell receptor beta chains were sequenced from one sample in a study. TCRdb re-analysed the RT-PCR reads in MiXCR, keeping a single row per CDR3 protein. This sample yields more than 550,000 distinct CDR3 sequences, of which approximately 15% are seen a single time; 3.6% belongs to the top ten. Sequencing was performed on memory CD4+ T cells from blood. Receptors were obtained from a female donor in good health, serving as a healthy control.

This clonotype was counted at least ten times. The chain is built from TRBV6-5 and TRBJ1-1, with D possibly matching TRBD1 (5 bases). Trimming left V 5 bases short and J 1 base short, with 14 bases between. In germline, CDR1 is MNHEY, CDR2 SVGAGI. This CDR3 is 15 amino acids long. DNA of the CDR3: TGTGCCAGCAGTCCAGTTAGTGGGGGGAACACTGAAGCTTTCTTT. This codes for CASSPVSGGNTEAFF.

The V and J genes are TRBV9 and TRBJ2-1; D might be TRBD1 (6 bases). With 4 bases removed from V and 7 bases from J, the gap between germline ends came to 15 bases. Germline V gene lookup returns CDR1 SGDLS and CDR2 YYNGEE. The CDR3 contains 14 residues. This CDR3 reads CASSLRGTSNEQFF. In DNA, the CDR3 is TGTGCCAGCAGCTTAAGGGGGACAAGTAATGAGCAGTTCTTC.

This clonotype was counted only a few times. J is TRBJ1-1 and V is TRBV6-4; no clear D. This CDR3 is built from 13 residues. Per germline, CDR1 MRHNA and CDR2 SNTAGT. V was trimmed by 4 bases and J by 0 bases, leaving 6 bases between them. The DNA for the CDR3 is TGTGCCAGCAGTGCCGGGATGAACACTGAAGCTTTCTTT. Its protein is CASSAGMNTEAFF.

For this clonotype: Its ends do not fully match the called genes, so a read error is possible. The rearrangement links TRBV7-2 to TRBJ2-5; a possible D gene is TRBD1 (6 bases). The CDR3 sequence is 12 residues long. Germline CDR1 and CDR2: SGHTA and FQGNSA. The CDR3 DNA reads TGTGCCAGCAGCTACTACACAGGGACCGCCGACTTC. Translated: CASSYYTGTADF.

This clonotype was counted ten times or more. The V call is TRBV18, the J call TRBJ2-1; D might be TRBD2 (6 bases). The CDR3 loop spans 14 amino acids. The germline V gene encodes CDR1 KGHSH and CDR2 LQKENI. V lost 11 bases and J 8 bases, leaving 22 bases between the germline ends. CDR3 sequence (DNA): TGTGCCGCCACCCCACCAGGAGGGTTCGATGAGCAGTTCTTC. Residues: CAATPPGGFDEQFF.

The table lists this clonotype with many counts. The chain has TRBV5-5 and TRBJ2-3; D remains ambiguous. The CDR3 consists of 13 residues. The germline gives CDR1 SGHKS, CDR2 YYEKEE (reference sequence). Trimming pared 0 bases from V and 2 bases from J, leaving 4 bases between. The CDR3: CASSLGFTDTQYF. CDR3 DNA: TGTGCCAGCAGCTTGGGGTTCACAGATACGCAGTATTTT. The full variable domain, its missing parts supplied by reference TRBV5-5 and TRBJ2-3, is DAGVTQSPTHLIKTRGQQVTLRCSPISGHKSVSWYQQVLGQGPQFIFQYYEKEERGRGNFPDRFSARQFPNYSSELNVNALLLGDSALYLCASSLGFTDTQYFGPGTRLTVL.

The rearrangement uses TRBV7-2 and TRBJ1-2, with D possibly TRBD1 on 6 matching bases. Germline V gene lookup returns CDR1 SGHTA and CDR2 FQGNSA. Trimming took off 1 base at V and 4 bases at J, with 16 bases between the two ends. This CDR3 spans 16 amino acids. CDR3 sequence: CASSLVGAGHSYGYTF. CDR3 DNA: TGTGCCAGCAGCTTAGTTGGGGCGGGACATAGCTATGGCTACACCTTC. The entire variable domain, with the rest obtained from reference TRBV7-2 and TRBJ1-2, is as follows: GAGVSQSPSNKVTEKGKDVELRCDPISGHTALYWYRQSLGQGLEFLIYFQGNSAPDKSGLPSDRFSAERTGGSVSTLTIQRTQQEDSAVYLCASSLVGAGHSYGYTFGSGTRLTVV.

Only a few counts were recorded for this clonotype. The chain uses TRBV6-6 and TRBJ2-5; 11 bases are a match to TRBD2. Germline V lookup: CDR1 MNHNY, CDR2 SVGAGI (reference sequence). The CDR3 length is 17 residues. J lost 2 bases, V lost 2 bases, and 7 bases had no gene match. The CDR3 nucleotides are TGTGCCAGCAGTTACCCCACTAGCGGGGGTGATCAAGAGACCCAGTACTTC. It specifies CASSYPTSGGDQETQYF.

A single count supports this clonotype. The CDR3 sequence is CASSLHSLNTEAFF. The CDR3 DNA sequence: TGTGCCAGCAGCTTACACAGTCTGAACACTGAAGCTTTCTTT. The chain couples TRBV11-3 to TRBJ1-1; D is ambiguous. Trimming removed 2 bases from V and 0 bases from J, with 7 bases in between. The CDR3 is 14 amino acids. CDR1 and CDR2 from the germline V gene are SGHNT and YENEEA.

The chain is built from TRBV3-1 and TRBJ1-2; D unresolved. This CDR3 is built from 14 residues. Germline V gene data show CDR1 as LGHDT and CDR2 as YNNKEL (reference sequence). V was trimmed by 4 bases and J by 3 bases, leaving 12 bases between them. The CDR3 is CASSLPGQDYGYTF. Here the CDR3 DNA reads TGTGCCAGCAGCCTCCCGGGCCAAGACTATGGCTACACCTTC. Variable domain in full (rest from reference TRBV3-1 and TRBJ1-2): DTAVSQTPKYLVTQMGNDKSIKCEQNLGHDTMYWYKQDSKKFLKIMFSYNNKELIINETVPNRFSPKSPDKAHLNLHINSLELGDSAVYFCASSLPGQDYGYTFGSGTRLTVV.

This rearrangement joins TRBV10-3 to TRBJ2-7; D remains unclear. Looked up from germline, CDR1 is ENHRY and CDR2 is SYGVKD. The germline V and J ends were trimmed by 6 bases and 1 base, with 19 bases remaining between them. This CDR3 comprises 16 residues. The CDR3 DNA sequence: TGTGCCATCAGCCCTTCATCGCGCGGTGCATCCTACGAGCAGTACTTC. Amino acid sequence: CAISPSSRGASYEQYF.

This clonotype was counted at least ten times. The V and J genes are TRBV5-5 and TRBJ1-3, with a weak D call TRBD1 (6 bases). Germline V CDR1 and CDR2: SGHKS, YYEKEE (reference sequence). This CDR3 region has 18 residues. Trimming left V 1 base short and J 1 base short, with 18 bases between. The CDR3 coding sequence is TGTGCCAGCAGCTTGAAAGGCCTACAGGGCTCTTCTGGAAACACCATATATTTT. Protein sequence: CASSLKGLQGSSGNTIYF.

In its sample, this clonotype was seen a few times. The CDR3 reads CSAREIGGSHTDTQYF. As DNA, the CDR3 is TGCAGTGCTAGAGAGATCGGAGGCTCTCACACAGATACGCAGTATTTT. This chain links TRBV20-1 with TRBJ2-3; tentative D call: TRBD2 (5 bases). The length of the CDR3 is 16 residues. Per the germline V gene, CDR1 is DFQATT and CDR2 is SNEGSKA (reference sequence). The V gene lost 0 bases and the J gene lost 2 bases, with 15 bases spanning the gap.

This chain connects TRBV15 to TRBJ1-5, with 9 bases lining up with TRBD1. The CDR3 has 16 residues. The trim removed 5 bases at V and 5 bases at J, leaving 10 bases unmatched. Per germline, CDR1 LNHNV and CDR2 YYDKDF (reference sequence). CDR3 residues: CATSHNWGDRDQPQHF. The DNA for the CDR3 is TGTGCCACCAGCCATAATTGGGGGGACAGGGATCAGCCCCAGCATTTT.

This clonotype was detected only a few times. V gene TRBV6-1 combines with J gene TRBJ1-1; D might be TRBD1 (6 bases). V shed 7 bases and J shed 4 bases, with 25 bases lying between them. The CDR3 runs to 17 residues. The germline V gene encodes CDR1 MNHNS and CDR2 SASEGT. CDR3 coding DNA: TGTGCCAGCAACCTCCCGACAGGTTCTCAAGCGGGCACTGAAGCTTTCTTT. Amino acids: CASNLPTGSQAGTEAFF.